This T cell receptor (beta chain) was documented in a study of identical twins. Study observations and caveats: Insertions were fewer in abundant cord blood beta clonotypes, whereas memory repertoires showed none of this pattern. Out-of-frame alpha sequences shared by twins showed excess low generation probability. Researchers caution that invariant MAIT and iNKT cells could partly confound zero-insertion analyses.

Of note for this clonotype: Its antigen is as yet unknown.

cDNA carried unique molecular identifiers, and a universal primer site was added by template switching. Using its own MiXCR run on the 5' RACE reads, TCRdb lists one record per CDR3 protein. This sample has a few hundred thousand distinct CDR3 sequences, with approximately 10% found just once. These same records also appear under a second study, on yellow fever vaccine responses in identical twins.

The sequenced sample consisted of PBMCs. The TCR sequence derives from a woman under 30 in good health.

The CDR3 DNA follows: TGTGCCAGCAGCTTCCACGCAGAGGAGACCCAGTACTTC. Protein product: CASSFHAEETQYF. The gene calls are TRBV7-3 and TRBJ2-5; D unresolved. CDR1 is SGHTA and CDR2 is FQGTGA in the germline V gene. Trimming shortened V by 3 bases and J by 5 bases, and 10 bases separated the two germline ends. There are 13 residues in the CDR3.